This T cell receptor (beta chain) was retrieved from a study of shared clonotypes between healthy human individuals. The overall study: Plates per donor: three CD4 naive, three CD4 memory, two CD8 naive, one CD8 memory. Study-wide points: In four donors, around 4.5% of naive CD4 clonotypes appeared in common.

Remarks on this clone: Antigen unknown.

Germline CDR1 reads SGHAT; CDR2 reads FQNNGV. The CDR3 sequence is 13 residues long. V lost 5 bases and J 3 bases, leaving 11 bases between the germline ends. Sequencing used immunoSEQ multiplex PCR; TCRdb keeps in-frame clones, though not all of them. The sample carries more than 2 million clones, 95% recorded once. The chain links TRBV11-2 to TRBJ2-7; D might be TRBD1 or TRBD2, each matching 6 bases. The specimen was naive CD4+ T cells sorted from blood. Subset specified: CD45RA+ positively selected. The TCR comes from a man aged 18-30 years in good health. CDR3 loop: CASSPGGYYEQYF. CDR3 DNA sequence: TGTGCCAGCAGCCCCGGGGGCTACTACGAGCAGTACTTC.